This is a list of T cell receptor beta chains from one sample in a study of CD8+ T cells in alopecia areata. Using immunoSEQ multiplex PCR, the repertoire was profiled, and TCRdb retains in-frame clones only, with some absent. Altogether 150,000 to 250,000 clones are present, around 56% being singletons, with the ten largest covering less than 4%. Sequenced here: CD4+ T cells sorted from blood, sampled at week 4, from a patient treated with tofacitinib. These receptor sequences come from a human donor with alopecia areata. The CDR3 runs from the conserved cysteine through the conserved F or W. D genes are given only for firm matches. Expanded clones are given a class, and other clones once, few, many or no size at all.

V,J,D,size,CDR3,DNA
TRBV28,TRBJ2-7,-,-,CASKRAAYEQYF,TGTGCCAGCAAGCGGGCGGCCTACGAGCAGTACTTC
TRBV5-4,TRBJ2-1,TRBD2,-,CASSSGLAGYYNEQFF,TGTGCCAGCAGCTCGGGACTAGCGGGATACTACAATGAGCAGTTCTTC
TRBV6-6,TRBJ1-5,-,-,CASSYPGEGQPQHF,TGTGCCAGCAGTTACCCAGGGGAGGGACAGCCCCAGCATTTT
TRBV7-2,TRBJ2-5,-,-,CASSSFGIQETQYF,TGTGCCAGCAGCTCATTCGGGATCCAAGAGACCCAGTACTTC
TRBV29-1,TRBJ2-3,-,-,CSVEERTFSTDTQYF,TGCAGCGTTGAAGAAAGAACCTTTAGCACAGATACGCAGTATTTT
TRBV28,TRBJ2-1,-,-,CASSFIGLSSYNEQFF,TGTGCCAGCAGTTTCATCGGACTCAGCTCCTACAATGAGCAGTTCTTC
TRBV29-1,TRBJ1-1,-,-,CSVSTGPNTEAFF,TGCAGCGTTAGTACAGGCCCCAACACTGAAGCTTTCTTT
TRBV29-1,TRBJ2-5,-,-,CSVGNREETQYF,TGCAGCGTTGGAAACAGGGAAGAGACCCAGTACTTC
TRBV29-1,TRBJ1-4,-,-,CSGGEGEKLFF,TGCAGCGGAGGGGAAGGCGAAAAACTGTTTTTT
TRBV11-2,TRBJ1-2,-,-,CASSLRPAYGYTF,TGTGCCAGCAGCCTCCGACCAGCCTATGGCTACACCTTC
TRBV7-9,TRBJ2-1,TRBD1,few,CASSTWTGQGVGEQFF,TGTGCCAGCAGCACTTGGACGGGACAGGGGGTAGGTGAGCAGTTCTTC
TRBV29-1,TRBJ1-2,-,-,CSVVPGQGYGYTF,TGCAGCGTTGTACCAGGGCAGGGCTATGGCTACACCTTC